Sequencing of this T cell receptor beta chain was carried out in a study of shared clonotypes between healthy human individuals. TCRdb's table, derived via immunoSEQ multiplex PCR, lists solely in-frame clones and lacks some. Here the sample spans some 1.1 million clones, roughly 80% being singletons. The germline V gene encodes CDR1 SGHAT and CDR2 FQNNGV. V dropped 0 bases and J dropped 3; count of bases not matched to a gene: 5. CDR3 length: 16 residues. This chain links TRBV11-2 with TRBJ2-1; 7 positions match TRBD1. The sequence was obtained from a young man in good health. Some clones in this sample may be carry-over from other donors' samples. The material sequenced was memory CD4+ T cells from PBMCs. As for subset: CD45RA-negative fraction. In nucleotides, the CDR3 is TGTGCCAGCAGCTTAGACCCGGACAGGAGCTACAATGAGCAGTTCTTC. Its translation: CASSLDPDRSYNEQFF.